The clone carrying this T cell receptor (beta chain) has at least ten counts. Its antigen is still unknown. At one boundary the junction diverges from the germline segment, which might be a read error. The CDR3 is made up of 13 amino acids. Looked up from germline, CDR1 is SNHLY and CDR2 is FYNNEI. Treatment was busulfan-fludarabine conditioning, a marrow graft, and cyclophosphamide on days +3 and +4. Generated by immunoSEQ multiplex PCR, the TCRdb table keeps only in-frame clones and is missing some. This sample has over 10,000 clones, each found more than once. This sample is part of a study of T cells after posttransplantation cyclophosphamide. Whole-study findings and limits: Blood and skin or GI T cell repertoires showed limited TRB overlap. Later post-transplant blood repertoires were often dominated by donor CD8+ memory clones.

The receptor comes from a female patient in her 40s who received an allogeneic stem cell transplant from an unrelated donor, was CMV-positive, and had acute GVHD only. The graft donor may have given rise to some T cells. The rearrangement links TRBV2 to TRBJ2-7, with a weak D call TRBD2 (8 bases). The specimen was PBMCs, collected after allogeneic stem cell transplant with posttransplant cyclophosphamide. This chain's CDR3 is CASSEAAGTRGHF. Written as DNA, the CDR3 is TGTGCCAGCAGTGAAGCGGCCGGGACTAGGGGGCACTTC.